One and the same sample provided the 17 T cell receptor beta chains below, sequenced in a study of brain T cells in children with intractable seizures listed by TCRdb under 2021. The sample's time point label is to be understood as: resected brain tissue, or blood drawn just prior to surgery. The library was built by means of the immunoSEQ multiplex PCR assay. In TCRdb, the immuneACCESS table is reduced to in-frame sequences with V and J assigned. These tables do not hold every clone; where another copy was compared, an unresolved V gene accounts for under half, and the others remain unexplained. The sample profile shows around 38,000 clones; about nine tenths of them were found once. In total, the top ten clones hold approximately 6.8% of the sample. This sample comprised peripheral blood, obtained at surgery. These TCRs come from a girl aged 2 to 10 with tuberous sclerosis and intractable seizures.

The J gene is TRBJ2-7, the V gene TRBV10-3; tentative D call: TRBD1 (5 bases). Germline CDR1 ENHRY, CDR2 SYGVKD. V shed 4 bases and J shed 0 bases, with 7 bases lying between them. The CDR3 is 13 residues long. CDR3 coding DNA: TGTGCCATCAGTGGCAGGGACTCCTACGAGCAGTACTTC. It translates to CAISGRDSYEQYF.

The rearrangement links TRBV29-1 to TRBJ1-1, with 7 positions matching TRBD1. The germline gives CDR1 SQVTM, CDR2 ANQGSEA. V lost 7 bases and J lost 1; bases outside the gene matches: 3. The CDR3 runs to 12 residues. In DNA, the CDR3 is TGCAGCGGCGGGACAGCGAACACTGAAGCTTTCTTT. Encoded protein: CSGGTANTEAFF.

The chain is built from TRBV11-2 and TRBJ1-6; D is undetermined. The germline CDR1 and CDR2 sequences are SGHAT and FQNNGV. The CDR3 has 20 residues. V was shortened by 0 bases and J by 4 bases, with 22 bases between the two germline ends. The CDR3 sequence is CASSLDVSVEFRSYNSPLHF. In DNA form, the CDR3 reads TGTGCCAGCAGCTTAGATGTATCCGTCGAGTTCAGGTCTTATAATTCACCCCTCCACTTT.

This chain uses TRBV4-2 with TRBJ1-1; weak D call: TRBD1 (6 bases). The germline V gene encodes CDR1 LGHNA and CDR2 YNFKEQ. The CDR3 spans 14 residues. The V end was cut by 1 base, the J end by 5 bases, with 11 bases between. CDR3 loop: CASSQVEGGTEAFF. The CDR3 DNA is TGTGCCAGCAGCCAAGTGGAGGGGGGGACTGAAGCTTTCTTT.

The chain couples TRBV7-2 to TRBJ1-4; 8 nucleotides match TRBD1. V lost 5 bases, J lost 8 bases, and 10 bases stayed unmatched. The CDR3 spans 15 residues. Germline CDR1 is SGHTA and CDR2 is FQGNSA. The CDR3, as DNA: TGTGCCAGCAGCGCCCAGACAGGGGCTGGGGAAAAACTGTTTTTT. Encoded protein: CASSAQTGAGEKLFF.

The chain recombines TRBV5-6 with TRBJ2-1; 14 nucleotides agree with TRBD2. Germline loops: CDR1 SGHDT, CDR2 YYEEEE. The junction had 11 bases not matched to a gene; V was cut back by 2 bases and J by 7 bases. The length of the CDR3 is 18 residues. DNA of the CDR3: TGTGCCAGCAGCTTACTGGAAGTCGGGACTAGCGGGGGTAATGAGCAGTTCTTC. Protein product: CASSLLEVGTSGGNEQFF.

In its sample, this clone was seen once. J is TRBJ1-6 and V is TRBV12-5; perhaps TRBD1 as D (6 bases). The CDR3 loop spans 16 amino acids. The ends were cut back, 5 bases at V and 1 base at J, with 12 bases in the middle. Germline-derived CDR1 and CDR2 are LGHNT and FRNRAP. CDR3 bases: TGTGCTAGTGGTAACAGGGTTGGATCCTATAATTCACCCCTCCACTTT. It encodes CASGNRVGSYNSPLHF. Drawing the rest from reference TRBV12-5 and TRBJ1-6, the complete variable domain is DARVTQTPRHKVTEMGQEVTMRCQPILGHNTVFWYRQTMMQGLELLAYFRNRAPLDDSGMPKDRFSAEMPDATLATLKIQPSEPRDSAVYFCASGNRVGSYNSPLHFGNGTRLTVT.

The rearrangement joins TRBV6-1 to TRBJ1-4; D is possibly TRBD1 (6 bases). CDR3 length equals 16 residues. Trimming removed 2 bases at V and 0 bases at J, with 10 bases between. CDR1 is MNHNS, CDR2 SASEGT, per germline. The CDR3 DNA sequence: TGTGCCAGCAGTGAACAGGGGAAGTCAACTAATGAAAAACTGTTTTTT. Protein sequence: CASSEQGKSTNEKLFF.

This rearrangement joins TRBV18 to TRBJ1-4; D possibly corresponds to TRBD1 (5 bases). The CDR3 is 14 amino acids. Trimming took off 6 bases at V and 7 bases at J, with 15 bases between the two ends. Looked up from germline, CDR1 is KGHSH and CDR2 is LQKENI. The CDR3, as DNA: TGTGCCAGCTCTTCTGGGGGGAAAGGTGAAAAACTGTTTTTT. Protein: CASSSGGKGEKLFF.

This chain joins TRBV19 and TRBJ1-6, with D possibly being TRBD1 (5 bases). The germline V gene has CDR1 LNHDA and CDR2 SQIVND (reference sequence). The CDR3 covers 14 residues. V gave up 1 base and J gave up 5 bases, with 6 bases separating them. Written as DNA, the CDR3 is TGTGCCAGTAGTATAGGACAGAATAATTCACCCCTCCACTTT. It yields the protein CASSIGQNNSPLHF. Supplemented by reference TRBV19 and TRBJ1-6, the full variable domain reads DGGITQSPKYLFRKEGQNVTLSCEQNLNHDAMYWYRQDPGQGLRLIYYSQIVNDFQKGDIAEGYSVSREKKESFPLTVTSAQKNPTAFYLCASSIGQNNSPLHFGNGTRLTVT.

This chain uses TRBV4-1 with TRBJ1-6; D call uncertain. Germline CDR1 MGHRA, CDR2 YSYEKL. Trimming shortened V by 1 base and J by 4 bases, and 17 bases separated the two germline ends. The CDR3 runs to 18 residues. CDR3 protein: CASSQGLVKGYYNSPLHF. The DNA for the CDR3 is TGCGCCAGCAGCCAAGGGCTTGTGAAGGGCTATTATAATTCACCCCTCCACTTT.

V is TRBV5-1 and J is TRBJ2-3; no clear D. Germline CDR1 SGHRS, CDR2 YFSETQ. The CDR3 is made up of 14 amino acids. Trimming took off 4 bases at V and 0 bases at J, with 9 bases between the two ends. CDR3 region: CASSPGPSTDTQYF. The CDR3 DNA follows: TGCGCCAGCAGCCCCGGACCTAGCACAGATACGCAGTATTTT.

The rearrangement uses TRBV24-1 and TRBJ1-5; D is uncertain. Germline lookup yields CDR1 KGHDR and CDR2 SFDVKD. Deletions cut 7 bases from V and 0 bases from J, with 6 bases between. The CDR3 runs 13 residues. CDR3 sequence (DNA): TGTGCCACCAGGTCTGATAGCAATCAGCCCCAGCATTTT. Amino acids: CATRSDSNQPQHF.

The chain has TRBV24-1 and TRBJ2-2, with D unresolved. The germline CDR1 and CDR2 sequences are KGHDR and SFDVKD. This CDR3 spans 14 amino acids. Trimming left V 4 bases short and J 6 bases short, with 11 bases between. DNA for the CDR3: TGTGCCACCAGTGACAAAAACGTGGCCGGGGAGCTGTTTTTT. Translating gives CATSDKNVAGELFF.

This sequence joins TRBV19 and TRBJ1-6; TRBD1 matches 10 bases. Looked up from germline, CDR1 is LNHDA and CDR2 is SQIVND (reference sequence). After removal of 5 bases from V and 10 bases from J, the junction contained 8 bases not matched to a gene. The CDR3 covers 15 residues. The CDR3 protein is CASSPRTGGSSPLHF. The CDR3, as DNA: TGTGCCAGTAGTCCCCGGACAGGGGGTAGCTCACCCCTCCACTTT.

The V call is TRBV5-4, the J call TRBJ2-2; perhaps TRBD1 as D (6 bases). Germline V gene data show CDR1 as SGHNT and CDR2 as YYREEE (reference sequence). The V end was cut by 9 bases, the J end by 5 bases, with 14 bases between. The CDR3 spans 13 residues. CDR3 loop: CATTWGRTGELFF. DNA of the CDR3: TGTGCCACCACTTGGGGGCGGACCGGGGAGCTGTTTTTT.

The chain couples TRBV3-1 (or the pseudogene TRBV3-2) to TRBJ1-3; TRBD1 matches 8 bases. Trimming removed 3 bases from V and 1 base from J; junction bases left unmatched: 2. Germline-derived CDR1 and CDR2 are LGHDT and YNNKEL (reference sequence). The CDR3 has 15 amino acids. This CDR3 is CASSQTGESGNTIYF. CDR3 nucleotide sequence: TGTGCCAGCAGCCAGACAGGGGAGTCTGGAAACACCATATATTTT.